The entry that follows covers one T cell receptor beta chain sequence. Its specific antigen is unknown. It has no much larger one-base neighbor in the sample; base qualities were not kept. Graves' hyperthyroidism was defined as stable when no progression to ophthalmopathy occurred over 18 months of follow-up. The hyperthyroidism patients were between 18 and 65 years old and newly diagnosed, with a disease duration of less than 2 months. Exclusion was applied to patients with uncontrolled infections, other autoimmune diseases, pregnancy or lactation. Diagnoses relied on clinical symptoms, serum thyroxine and TRAb, thyroid ultrasound and orbital computed tomography. Total RNA was extracted with Trizol reagent, and quality was checked on an Agilent 2100 Bioanalyzer. The CDR3 goes from the cysteine to the phenylalanine over 15 residues. The read is trimmed to its CDR3 DNA, 45 bases read in frame from base 1. Taken from the germline V gene, the CDR1 and CDR2 loops are SGHVS and FNYEAQ. V loses 4 bases at its end and J loses 5 bases; junction bases beyond the gene matches: 9.

This sample stems from a study of T cells in Graves' hyperthyroidism and ophthalmopathy (dated by TCRdb to the late 2010s). Broadly, across the study: To identify distinguishing TCR V-J signatures, a discovery cohort of 90 to 100 patients was used, comprising 43 with Graves' ophthalmopathy and around 57 with stable Graves' hyperthyroidism. An independent validation cohort of about 20 hyperthyroidism patients and about 16 patients who later progressed to ophthalmopathy tested prospective prediction of ophthalmopathy. The roughly 91 discovery patients were randomly split 7:3 into training and test sets. Thyroid tissue and blood T-cell repertoires from about 6 Graves' hyperthyroidism patients were also compared in the study. Once sampling was done, hyperthyroidism patients were given methimazole at a starting dose of 30 mg daily, whereas ophthalmopathy patients were given high-dose intravenous methylprednisolone. The paper reports TCR Vbeta CDR3 sequencing of more than 120 peripheral blood samples: around 45 ophthalmopathy, about 75 hyperthyroidism and approximately 17 progressor patients.

Overall results and qualifications from the work: Most expanded thyroid clonotypes (frequency above 0.001) were also detected in blood, a finding suggesting that blood repertoires may reflect thyroid immune responses. In validation, the model predicted progression to ophthalmopathy a median of roughly 6.5 months before onset, with roughly 68% sensitivity and more than 72% specificity. No statistical method was used to set the sample size in advance, and investigators knew the group allocation. In cross-validation, a model built on a 13 V-J signature told ophthalmopathy apart from stable hyperthyroidism with 85% to 90% sensitivity and about 81% specificity, and in testing the same model reached 80%/75%.

The TCR beta CDR3 regions were amplified from RNA transcripts. The first round of RT-PCR for the TCR CDR3 was performed with the HTBI primer set and the Qiagen OneStep RT-PCR kit. Libraries were constructed in a second round of multiplex PCR, after which size selection and purification were carried out. Paired-end sequencing of the libraries was performed with 100 bp reads on an Illumina HiSeq2000. In the authors' own workflow: Raw data were processed with SOAPnuke, discarding reads with adapters, uncalled bases, mean Phred below 15, or no exact constant-primer or identifier match. High-quality paired reads were merged with COPE v1.2.5, and unique nucleotide sequences were defined as clonotypes. MiTCR v1.1 was used to align clonotypes to the IMGT TRBV, TRBD and TRBJ reference segments. Only V-J combinations with frequency above 0.0001, covering 99% to 99.2% of repertoires, were analysed. A TCS score was defined as the ratio of F50 (clonal expansion) to E x V (chaos), with BLOSUM62-based TCRdist applied between CDR3 peptides within each V-J. Welch's t-statistics and random forest reduced roughly 540 V-J features to 13, which were used in a naive Bayes classifier (R e1071). The similarity between thyroid and blood repertoires was quantified using the Morisita-Horn index. TCRdb trimmed the raw reads at Q25, called clones with MiXCR and kept productive beta chains. Here each entry gathers all rows of one CDR3 protein and keeps the most common genes and DNA. What appears here as the V and J calls and clone size reflects TCRdb's work, not the paper's. This sample holds 610,000 or so distinct CDR3 sequences; about 43% were observed only once. The top ten clonotypes cover roughly 7.7% of the sample.

Recombination linked TRBV7-6 to TRBJ2-5, and 8 bases in between align with TRBD1. Material: peripheral blood or thyroid tissue (not recorded which). This sequence was found in a woman under 30 with Graves' hyperthyroidism. The CDR3 protein sequence reads: CASSSQTGAGETQYF. The DNA sequence is given as TGTGCCAGCAGCTCCCAGACAGGGGCCGGGGAGACCCAGTACTTC.